This T cell receptor beta chain was recorded in a study of T cell responses to AZD1222 COVID-19 vaccine. Sequencing was performed with immunoSEQ multiplex PCR; in TCRdb, only in-frame clones are kept and a portion is missing. Among roughly 180,000 clones listed, 91% were seen once. The length of the CDR3 is 12 residues. Specimen: peripheral blood, collected 28 days after the second AZD1222 dose. The rearrangement uses TRBV1 and TRBJ2-7; the table's D call, TRBD2, was not checked against the DNA. TRBV1 is described as a pseudogene. This sequence was found in an adult who received the AZD1222 COVID-19 vaccine. The CDR3 sequence: CTSSPPLSLQYF. CDR3 in DNA: TGCACCAGCAGCCCCCCACTAAGTCTGCAGTACTTC.